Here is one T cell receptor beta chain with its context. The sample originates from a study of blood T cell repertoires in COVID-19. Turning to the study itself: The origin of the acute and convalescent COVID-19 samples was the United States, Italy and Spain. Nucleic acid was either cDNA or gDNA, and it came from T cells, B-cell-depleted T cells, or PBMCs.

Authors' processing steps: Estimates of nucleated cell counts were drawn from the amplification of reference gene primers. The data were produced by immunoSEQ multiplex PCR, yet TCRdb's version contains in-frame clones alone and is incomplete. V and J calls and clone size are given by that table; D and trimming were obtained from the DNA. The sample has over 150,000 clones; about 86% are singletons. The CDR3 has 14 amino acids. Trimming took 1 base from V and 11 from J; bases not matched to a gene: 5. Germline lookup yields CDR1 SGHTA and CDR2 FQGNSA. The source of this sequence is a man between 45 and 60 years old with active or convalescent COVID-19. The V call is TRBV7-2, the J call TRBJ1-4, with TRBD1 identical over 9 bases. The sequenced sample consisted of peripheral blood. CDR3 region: CASSLGTTGGKLFF. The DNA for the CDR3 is TGTGCCAGCAGCTTAGGGACGACAGGGGGGAAACTGTTTTTT.